These 7 T cell receptor beta chains came from one sample sequenced in a study of cytomegalovirus exposure and HLA in healthy donors. In the PCR, 60 Vbeta and 13 Jbeta primers were used. Measured with immunoSEQ multiplex PCR; TCRdb has only the in-frame clones, and not every one. The data show more than 150,000 clones, with roughly 78% seen just once and approximately 1.4% held by the top ten. The sequencing input was PBMCs. These receptor sequences come from a girl aged 5 to 17 in good health and CMV-seropositive.

V usage is TRBV6-6 and J usage is TRBJ1-6, with D possibly TRBD1 on 6 matching bases. Between the trimmed V and J ends, which lost 6 bases and 10 bases, there was a span of 10 bases. The CDR3 sequence is 12 residues long. CDR1 is MNHNY, CDR2 SVGAGI, per germline (reference sequence). CDR3 loop: CASRPGESPLHF. The CDR3 nucleotides read TGTGCCAGCAGGCCAGGGGAATCACCCCTCCACTTT.

The rearrangement uses TRBV4-3 and TRBJ1-2; a possible D gene is TRBD1 (5 bases). Germline V gives CDR1 LGHNA, CDR2 YSLEER. With 0 bases removed from V and 1 base from J, the gap between germline ends came to 12 bases. This CDR3 is 16 amino acids long. The CDR3 DNA follows: TGCGCCAGCAGCCAAGAGGGGGGGGACCATAACTATGGCTACACCTTC. It codes for CASSQEGGDHNYGYTF.

This clone was seen a few times. The genes are TRBV4-2 and TRBJ2-3; 14 nucleotides match TRBD2. Germline trimming cut 0 bases from V and 1 base from J; bases unmatched to any gene: 6. The CDR3 runs to 19 residues. Looked up from germline, CDR1 is LGHNA and CDR2 is YNFKEQ. The CDR3 bases are TGTGCCAGCAGCCAAGATTGGACTAGCGGGGGGACCCGCACAGATACGCAGTATTTT. Protein: CASSQDWTSGGTRTDTQYF.

This clone was counted only a few times. The rearrangement links TRBV4-1 to TRBJ2-1, with D tentatively TRBD2 (6 bases). The V gene lost 0 bases and the J gene lost 11 bases, with 11 bases spanning the gap. The CDR3 length is 13 residues. CDR1 MGHRA and CDR2 YSYEKL come from the germline V gene. CDR3 protein: CASSQDSRGQQFF. The DNA of the CDR3 is TGCGCCAGCAGCCAAGACTCGCGGGGCCAGCAGTTCTTC.

The CDR3 sequence: CASSPSGGGNQPQHF. The DNA of the CDR3 is TGCGCCAGCAGTCCGTCAGGGGGCGGCAATCAGCCCCAGCATTTT. This chain connects TRBV4-1 to TRBJ1-5; 8 bases line up with TRBD1. Trimming took 6 bases from V and 2 from J; bases not matched to a gene: 6. This CDR3 spans 15 amino acids. Germline CDR1 reads MGHRA; CDR2 reads YSYEKL.

This clone came up once. The chain combines TRBV6-4 with TRBJ2-2; TRBD2 agrees at 7 bases. Germline lookup yields CDR1 MRHNA and CDR2 SNTAGT. The CDR3 is 13 amino acids. The V gene end was trimmed by 7 bases and the J gene end by 5 bases; junction bases not matched to a gene: 4. CDR3 amino acids: CASTSGETGELFF. In nucleotides, the CDR3 is TGTGCCAGCACCAGCGGGGAAACCGGGGAGCTGTTTTTT.

This clone was seen a handful of times. This sequence joins TRBV4-2 and TRBJ2-7; 7 bases align to TRBD2. V trimming: 3 bases; J trimming: 3 bases; junction bases outside the gene matches: 2. The CDR3 is 13 residues long. Germline lookup yields CDR1 LGHNA and CDR2 YNFKEQ. This CDR3 is CASSQGGGYEQYF. In DNA form, the CDR3 reads TGTGCCAGCAGCCAGGGGGGGGGCTACGAGCAGTACTTC.